There are many counts of the clone carrying this T cell receptor beta chain. Hyperthyroidism had been newly diagnosed in patients aged 18 to 65, and its duration was under 2 months. Clinical symptoms, serum thyroxine, TRAb, thyroid ultrasound and orbital computed tomography informed diagnoses. Germline CDR1 reads DFQATT; CDR2 reads SNEGSKA (reference sequence). V lost 1 base and J 0 bases, leaving 16 bases between the germline ends. This CDR3 region has 16 residues. This specimen belongs to a study of T cells in Graves' hyperthyroidism and ophthalmopathy. Study overall: Sampling of peripheral blood happened at initial diagnosis, prior to any treatment.

What was amplified from RNA transcripts were TCR beta CDR3 regions. TCR CDR3 regions were first amplified by RT-PCR with HTBI primers. TCRdb passed the multiplex PCR reads through MiXCR, listing each CDR3 protein once. The sample has 600,000 to 900,000 distinct CDR3 sequences; about 16% are singletons. Sequencing was performed on blood. The source is a man aged 18-30 years with Graves' hyperthyroidism. The V gene is TRBV20-1, the J gene TRBJ2-7; D gene ambiguous. The CDR3 DNA sequence: TGCAGTGCTAGAGCCGGAATTATTTCGGGCTCCTACGAGCAGTACTTC. It encodes CSARAGIISGSYEQYF.